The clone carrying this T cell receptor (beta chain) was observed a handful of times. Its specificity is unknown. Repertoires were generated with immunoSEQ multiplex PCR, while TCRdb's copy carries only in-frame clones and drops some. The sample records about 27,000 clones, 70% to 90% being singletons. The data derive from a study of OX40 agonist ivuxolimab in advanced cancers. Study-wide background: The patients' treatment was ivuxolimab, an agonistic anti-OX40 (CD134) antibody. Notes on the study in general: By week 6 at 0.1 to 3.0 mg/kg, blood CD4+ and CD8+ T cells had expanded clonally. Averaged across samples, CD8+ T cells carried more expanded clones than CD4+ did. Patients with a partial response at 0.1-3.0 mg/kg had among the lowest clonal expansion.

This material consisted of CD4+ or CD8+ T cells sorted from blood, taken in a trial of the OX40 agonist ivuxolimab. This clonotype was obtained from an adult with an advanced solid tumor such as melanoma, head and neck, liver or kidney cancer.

The CDR3 bases are TGCGCCAGTGCAGGGCGGGAGCACGGGGAGCTGTTTTTT. It translates to CASAGREHGELFF. This chain links TRBV10-2 with TRBJ2-2; the match to TRBD2 covers 7 bases. Germline loops: CDR1 WSHSY, CDR2 SAAADI. Trimming at V came to 9 bases and at J to 7 bases, leaving 8 bases not matched to a gene. CDR3 length equals 13 residues.